Presented here are 27 T cell receptor beta chains from one specimen sequenced in a study of blood T cell repertoires in COVID-19. Using immunoSEQ multiplex PCR, the repertoire was profiled, and TCRdb retains in-frame clones only, with some absent. The data show some 300,000 clones, with about 89% seen just once and 8% to 10% held by the top ten. The specimen was PBMCs or T cells enriched from blood (not recorded which). The receptor source for this set is a woman in her thirties or forties who had recovered from COVID-19.

The gene calls are TRBV5-1 and TRBJ2-5; tentatively, D is TRBD2 (7 bases). This CDR3 is 17 amino acids long. Germline CDR1 SGHRS, CDR2 YFSETQ. V was cut by 4 bases and J by 5 bases, with 24 bases left in between. The DNA for the CDR3 is TGCGCCAGCAGCCCCAGTCCACGGGGGGCAGGCTACGAGACCCAGTACTTC. The encoded protein is CASSPSPRGAGYETQYF.

This chain uses TRBV13 with TRBJ2-5; TRBD2 agrees at 7 bases. Germline V gene sequence: CDR1 PRHDT, CDR2 FYEKMQ (reference sequence). The length of the CDR3 is 12 residues. The V segment lost 4 bases and the J segment 10 bases; nucleotides outside the gene matches: 6. Here the CDR3 DNA reads TGTGCCAGCAGCTCCGGACGGGAGGACCAGTACTTC. Protein: CASSSGREDQYF. Drawing the rest from reference TRBV13 and TRBJ2-5, the complete variable domain is AAGVIQSPRHLIKEKRETATLKCYPIPRHDTVYWYQQGPGQDPQFLISFYEKMQSDKGSIPDRFSAQQFSDYHSELNMSSLELGDSALYFCASSSGREDQYFGPGTRLLVL.

The rearrangement links TRBV9 to TRBJ2-1, with D unresolved. The CDR3 is 13 residues long. The germline V gene has CDR1 SGDLS and CDR2 YYNGEE. Trimming left V 4 bases short and J 6 bases short, with 11 bases between. This chain's CDR3 is CASSQELGNEQFF. CDR3 bases: TGTGCCAGCAGCCAAGAGCTTGGCAATGAGCAGTTCTTC.

The chain couples TRBV24-1 to TRBJ2-2; 8 bases fit TRBD2. The CDR3 sequence is 14 residues long. CDR1 is KGHDR and CDR2 is SFDVKD in the germline V gene. The J segment lost 5 bases and the V segment lost 9 bases, leaving 7 bases of the junction unmatched. Written as DNA, the CDR3 is TGTGCCACCGCGGGGGGTCGGGATACCGGGGAGCTGTTTTTT. It translates to CATAGGRDTGELFF.

The genes are TRBV4-3 and TRBJ1-2; TRBD1 might be the D (5 bases). Per the germline V gene, CDR1 is LGHNA and CDR2 is YSLEER. V was trimmed by 0 bases and J by 2 bases, leaving 7 bases between them. CDR3 length: 14 amino acids. CDR3 bases: TGCGCCAGCAGCCAAGATCGACAGAACTATGGCTACACCTTC. The encoded protein is CASSQDRQNYGYTF.

The DNA of the CDR3 is TGCGCCAGCAGTGATTTTGCGGGGGGAACGGATACGCAGTATTTT. Translated: CASSDFAGGTDTQYF. The V and J genes are TRBV10-1 and TRBJ2-3; the match to TRBD2 covers 8 bases. The V and J ends lost 3 bases and 6 bases, in that order; junction bases with no gene match: 8. From germline, CDR1 is WNHNN and CDR2 SYGVQD (reference sequence). The CDR3 loop spans 15 amino acids.

This chain joins TRBV18 and TRBJ2-6, with 9 positions matching TRBD1. The germline V gene encodes CDR1 KGHSH and CDR2 LQKENI. V lost 3 bases and J lost 0; bases outside the gene matches: 9. The CDR3 is 19 amino acids. CDR3 coding DNA: TGTGCCAGCTCACCCCGACAGGGGGGAATAGCCTCTGGGGCCAACGTCCTGACTTTC. Residues: CASSPRQGGIASGANVLTF.

As to this clone: Additional DNA sequences in this sample encode the identical CDR3. The gene calls are TRBV9 and TRBJ1-2; the D gene is possibly TRBD1 (5 bases). CDR1 and CDR2 (germline): SGDLS, YYNGEE. Trimming shortened V by 0 bases and J by 0 bases, and 6 bases separated the two germline ends. This CDR3 comprises 14 residues. CDR3 sequence: CASSVATANYGYTF. The CDR3 bases are TGTGCCAGCAGCGTAGCGACAGCTAACTATGGCTACACCTTC.

V gene TRBV3-1 (or the pseudogene TRBV3-2) combines with J gene TRBJ2-7, with a weak D call TRBD2 (6 bases). CDR1 and CDR2 (germline): LGHDT, YNNKEL (reference sequence). Trimming removed 5 bases from V and 2 bases from J, with 13 bases in between. The CDR3 extends over 14 amino acids. In nucleotides, the CDR3 is TGTGCCAGCAGCTTGGGCGGGGCGACCTACGAGCAGTACTTC. Amino acids: CASSLGGATYEQYF.

J is TRBJ2-7 and V is TRBV2, with 7 nucleotides matching TRBD1. After removal of 6 bases from V and 4 bases from J, the junction contained 3 bases not matched to a gene. The CDR3 sequence is 12 residues long. Germline CDR1 SNHLY, CDR2 FYNNEI. CDR3 DNA: TGTGCCAGCAGGGCGACAGGGTACGAGCAGTACTTC. Its translation is CASRATGYEQYF. The full variable domain, with the rest looked up from reference TRBV2 and TRBJ2-7, is EPEVTQTPSHQVTQMGQEVILRCVPISNHLYFYWYRQILGQKVEFLVSFYNNEISEKSEIFDDQFSVERPDGSNFTLKIRSTKLEDSAMYFCASRATGYEQYFGPGTRLTVT.

The chain combines TRBV19 with TRBJ1-6, with D perhaps TRBD1 (6 bases). The V end lost 3 bases, the J end lost 3 bases, and 9 bases lay between the germline ends. The CDR3 is 15 residues long. Germline V lookup: CDR1 LNHDA, CDR2 SQIVND (reference sequence). This chain's CDR3 is CASSISGDYNSPLHF. The DNA of the CDR3 is TGTGCCAGTAGTATTTCAGGGGACTATAATTCACCCCTCCACTTT.

The gene calls are TRBV2 and TRBJ2-2, with D uncertain. The CDR3 has 13 amino acids. Trimming cost V 6 bases and J 1 base, with 6 bases left between them. Germline lookup yields CDR1 SNHLY and CDR2 FYNNEI. The CDR3 sequence: CASSKQNTGELFF. The DNA of the CDR3 is TGTGCCAGCAGCAAACAGAACACCGGGGAGCTGTTTTTT. Looking up the rest from reference TRBV2 and TRBJ2-2 gives the full variable domain: EPEVTQTPSHQVTQMGQEVILRCVPISNHLYFYWYRQILGQKVEFLVSFYNNEISEKSEIFDDQFSVERPDGSNFTLKIRSTKLEDSAMYFCASSKQNTGELFFGEGSRLTVL.

V and J are TRBV6-5 and TRBJ2-1, with D perhaps matching TRBD2 (7 bases). Germline assignment: CDR1 MNHEY and CDR2 SVGAGI. V was trimmed by 5 bases and J by 7 bases, leaving 15 bases between them. The CDR3 extends over 14 amino acids. The CDR3 sequence is CASSPLAGANEQFF. The CDR3 DNA reads TGTGCCAGCAGTCCATTGGCGGGGGCGAATGAGCAGTTCTTC.

The chain carries TRBV19 and TRBJ2-5, with D tentatively TRBD1 (6 bases). From germline, CDR1 is LNHDA and CDR2 SQIVND (reference sequence). The CDR3 is 15 residues long. Trimming took 3 bases from V and 1 from J, leaving 12 bases between them. In DNA, the CDR3 is TGTGCCAGTAGTATGGGGGCTAGGCTCCAAGAGACCCAGTACTTC. It yields the protein CASSMGARLQETQYF.

The chain has TRBV9 and TRBJ1-6; possibly TRBD1 for D (5 bases). This CDR3 is 14 amino acids long. The V gene's germline CDR1 is SGDLS and CDR2 YYNGEE. Trimming stripped 0 bases from V and 8 bases from J, with 9 bases between. The CDR3 bases are TGTGCCAGCAGCGTAGACCCGGGGGATTCACCCCTCCACTTT. It is translated as CASSVDPGDSPLHF.

V and J are TRBV6-4 and TRBJ2-4; TRBD1 matches 10 bases. Germline assignment: CDR1 MRHNA and CDR2 SNTAGT. This CDR3 is built from 15 residues. Germline trimming cut 3 bases from V and 9 bases from J; bases unmatched to any gene: 8. The CDR3: CASSEGAGQGGIQYF. The CDR3 nucleotides are TGTGCCAGCAGTGAAGGGGCCGGACAGGGGGGCATTCAGTACTTC.

The V call is TRBV9, the J call TRBJ2-3; 8 bases agree with TRBD1. Germline values: CDR1 SGDLS, CDR2 YYNGEE. Trimming at V came to 0 bases and at J to 6 bases, leaving 3 bases not matched to a gene. This CDR3 region has 14 residues. CDR3 loop: CASSVAGQEDTQYF. The CDR3 DNA follows: TGTGCCAGCAGCGTAGCGGGACAGGAGGATACGCAGTATTTT.

This clone was recorded once. CDR3 DNA sequence: TGTGCCATCAGTGGGGGGGGGCGCAACCAAGAGACCCAGTACTTC. This encodes CAISGGGRNQETQYF. V usage is TRBV10-3 and J usage is TRBJ2-5, with D possibly matching TRBD2 (7 bases). Germline V gene data show CDR1 as ENHRY and CDR2 as SYGVKD. The CDR3 runs to 15 residues. The ends were cut back, 4 bases at V and 0 bases at J, with 12 bases in the middle.

Concerning this clone itself: The germline gene is not matched at one end of the junction; a read error may be the cause. The V call is TRBV7-7, the J call TRBJ2-7, with 8 nucleotides matching TRBD1. This CDR3 region has 13 residues. Germline CDR1 SSHAT, CDR2 FNYEAQ (reference sequence). This chain's CDR3 is CASSRDRWDEQYF. CDR3 nucleotide sequence: TGTGCTAGCAGCCGGGACAGGTGGGACGAGCAGTACTTC. The whole variable domain, filled in from reference TRBV7-7 and TRBJ2-7, reads GAGVSQSPRYKVTKRGQDVTLRCDPISSHATLYWYQQALGQGPEFLTYFNYEAQPDKSGLPSDRFSAERPEGSISTLTIQRTEQRDSAMYRCASSRDRWDEQYFGPGTRLTVT.

In its sample, this clone was seen a few times. The J gene is TRBJ2-7, the V gene TRBV7-9, with 10 nucleotides matching TRBD1. Looked up from germline, CDR1 is SEHNR and CDR2 is FQNEAQ (reference sequence). Trimming at V came to 1 base and at J to 4 bases, leaving 4 bases not matched to a gene. The CDR3 runs 15 residues. This chain's CDR3 is CASSLGGDRGYEQYF. In DNA form, the CDR3 reads TGTGCCAGCAGCTTAGGAGGGGACAGGGGATACGAGCAGTACTTC.

The V and J genes are TRBV28 and TRBJ2-1; D uncertain. The germline CDR1 and CDR2 sequences are MDHEN and SYDVKM. Trimming left V 4 bases short and J 8 bases short, with 12 bases between. The CDR3 length is 13 residues. The CDR3 bases are TGTGCCAGCAGTTACTTAAACCCCGATGAGCAGTTCTTC. It encodes CASSYLNPDEQFF. Full variable domain (missing parts from reference TRBV28 and TRBJ2-1): DVKVTQSSRYLVKRTGEKVFLECVQDMDHENMFWYRQDPGLGLRLIYFSYDVKMKEKGDIPEGYSVSREKKERFSLILESASTNQTSMYLCASSYLNPDEQFFGPGTRLTVL.

The chain recombines TRBV5-4 with TRBJ1-1, with D maybe TRBD1 (5 bases). Germline CDR1 is SGHNT and CDR2 is YYREEE (reference sequence). V was clipped by 2 bases and J by 2 bases, with 16 bases between them. The CDR3 runs 16 residues. CDR3 in DNA: TGTGCCAGCAGCTTTAAACGAGTGACAGCCAACACTGAAGCTTTCTTT. Protein: CASSFKRVTANTEAFF.

The gene calls are TRBV12-3 or TRBV12-4 and TRBJ1-2; 8 nucleotides line up with TRBD1. This CDR3 has 13 residues. Trimming cost V 4 bases and J 7 bases; bases outside gene matches: 5. The CDR3: CASSSRGRGGYTF. CDR3 nucleotide sequence: TGTGCCAGCAGTTCCAGGGGGCGCGGTGGCTACACCTTC.

The chain employs TRBV19 and TRBJ1-1; perhaps TRBD1 as D (6 bases). Trimming pared 10 bases from V and 4 bases from J, leaving 22 bases between. The CDR3 is made up of 15 amino acids. Germline V lookup: CDR1 LNHDA, CDR2 SQIVND (reference sequence). The DNA for the CDR3 is TGTGCCATACGGACCCCCAGGAGAGGGGGCACTGAAGCTTTCTTT. Translated, it gives CAIRTPRRGGTEAFF.

The chain couples TRBV3-1 (or the pseudogene TRBV3-2) to TRBJ2-7; TRBD2 aligns across 9 bases. The V and J ends lost 2 bases and 0 bases, in that order; junction bases with no gene match: 2. Per the germline V gene, CDR1 is LGHDT and CDR2 is YNNKEL (reference sequence). This CDR3 spans 15 amino acids. The CDR3 region is CASSQSSGISYEQYF. The CDR3 region has the DNA TGTGCCAGCAGCCAATCTAGCGGGATCTCCTACGAGCAGTACTTC.

This clone showed up just once. The chain employs TRBV21-1 and TRBJ1-2. TRBV21-1 is assigned pseudogene status. The CDR3 loop spans 16 amino acids. This CDR3 is CASSTPRGGLCYGYTF. The CDR3 nucleotides are TGTGCCAGCAGCACTCCTAGGGGGGGTTTGTGCTATGGCTACACCTTC.

This clone was seen more than once but under ten times. This chain links TRBV6-6 with TRBJ2-7, with TRBD1 matching over 7 bases. CDR3 length: 13 amino acids. The germline V gene has CDR1 MNHNY and CDR2 SVGAGI (reference sequence). The trim removed 10 bases at V and 0 bases at J, leaving 6 bases unmatched. The CDR3, as DNA: TGTGCCATCCGTGCAGGGGGCTCCTACGAGCAGTACTTC. Translating it yields CAIRAGGSYEQYF.